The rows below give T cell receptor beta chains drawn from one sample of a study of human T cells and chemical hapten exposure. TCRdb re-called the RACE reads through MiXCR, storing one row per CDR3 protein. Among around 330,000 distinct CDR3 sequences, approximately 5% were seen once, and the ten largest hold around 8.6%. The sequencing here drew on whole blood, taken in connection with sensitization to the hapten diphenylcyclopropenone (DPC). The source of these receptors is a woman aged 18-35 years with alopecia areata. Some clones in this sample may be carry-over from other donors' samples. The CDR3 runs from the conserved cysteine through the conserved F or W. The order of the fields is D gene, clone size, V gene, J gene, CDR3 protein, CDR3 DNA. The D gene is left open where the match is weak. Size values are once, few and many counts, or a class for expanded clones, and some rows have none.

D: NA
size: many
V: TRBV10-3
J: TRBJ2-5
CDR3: CAIGRFGSETQYF
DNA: TGTGCCATCGGCAGGTTTGGATCGGAGACCCAGTACTTC

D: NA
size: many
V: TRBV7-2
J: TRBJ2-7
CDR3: CASSLALSYEQYF
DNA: TGTGCCAGCAGCTTAGCCCTATCCTACGAGCAGTACTTC

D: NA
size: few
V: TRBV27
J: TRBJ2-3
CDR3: CASSLSTQRTDTQYF
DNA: TGTGCCAGCAGTTTATCAACCCAGCGCACAGATACGCAGTATTTT

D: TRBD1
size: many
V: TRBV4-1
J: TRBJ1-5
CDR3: CASSQDETGGNQPQHF
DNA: TGCGCCAGCAGCCAAGATGAGACAGGGGGCAATCAGCCCCAGCATTTT

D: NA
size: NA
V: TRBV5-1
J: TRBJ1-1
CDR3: CASSSRGGADTEAFF
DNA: TGCGCCAGCAGCTCCCGCGGGGGGGCCGACACTGAAGCTTTCTTT

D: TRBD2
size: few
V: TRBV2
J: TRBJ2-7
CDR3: CASSDRSGGASEQYF
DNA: TGTGCCAGCAGTGATCGGAGCGGGGGGGCGTCAGAGCAGTACTTC

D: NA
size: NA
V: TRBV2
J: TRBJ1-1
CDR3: CASLRYTEAFF
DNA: TGTGCCAGCCTCCGTTACACTGAAGCTTTCTTT

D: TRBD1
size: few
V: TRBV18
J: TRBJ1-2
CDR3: CASSPDRGHDYGYTF
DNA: TGTGCCAGCTCACCCGACAGGGGTCACGACTATGGCTACACCTTC

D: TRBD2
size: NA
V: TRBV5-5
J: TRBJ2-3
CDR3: CASSLAVLAGGQERTDTQYF
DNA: TGTGCCAGCAGCTTGGCTGTTCTAGCGGGGGGCCAAGAGCGCACAGATACGCAGTATTTT

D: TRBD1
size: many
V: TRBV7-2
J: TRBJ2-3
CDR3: CASKAGQGSNTQYF
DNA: TGTGCCAGCAAGGCGGGACAGGGGTCAAATACGCAGTATTTT

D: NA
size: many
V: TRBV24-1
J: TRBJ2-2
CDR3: CATRDTGGTGELFF
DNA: TGTGCCACCAGGGACACCGGCGGGACCGGGGAGCTGTTTTTT

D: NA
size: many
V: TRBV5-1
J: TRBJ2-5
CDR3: CASSPGQHNAETQYF
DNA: TGCGCCAGCAGCCCTGGTCAGCATAACGCAGAGACCCAGTACTTC

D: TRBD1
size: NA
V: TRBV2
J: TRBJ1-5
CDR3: CASRGSDRGVNQPQHF
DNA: TGTGCCAGCAGGGGAAGCGACAGGGGGGTCAATCAGCCCCAGCATTTT

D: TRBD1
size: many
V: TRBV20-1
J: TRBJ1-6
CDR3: CSARDRRTGDSPLHF
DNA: TGCAGTGCTAGAGATCGGCGGACAGGGGATTCACCCCTCCACTTT

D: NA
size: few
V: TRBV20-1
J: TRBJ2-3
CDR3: CSARFISGTDTQYF
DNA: TGCAGTGCTCGATTTATTTCAGGGACAGATACGCAGTATTTT

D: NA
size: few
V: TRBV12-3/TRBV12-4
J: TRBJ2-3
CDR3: CASSLQSPGTDTQYF
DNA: TGTGCCAGCAGCCTTCAATCCCCAGGCACAGATACGCAGTATTTT

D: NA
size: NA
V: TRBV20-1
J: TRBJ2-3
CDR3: CSASADSTDTQYF
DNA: TGCAGTGCTAGCGCCGATAGCACAGATACGCAGTATTTT

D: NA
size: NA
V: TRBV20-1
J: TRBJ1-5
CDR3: CSAATEGERPQHF
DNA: TGCAGTGCCGCCACCGAAGGGGAGCGGCCCCAGCATTTT

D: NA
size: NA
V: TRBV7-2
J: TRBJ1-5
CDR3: CASSSRGVSQPQHF
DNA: TGTGCCAGCAGCTCCCGAGGGGTCTCTCAGCCCCAGCATTTT

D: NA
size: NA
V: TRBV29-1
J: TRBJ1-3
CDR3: CSVRTEGGSTIYF
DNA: TGCAGCGTTCGTACAGAAGGGGGTAGCACCATATATTTT

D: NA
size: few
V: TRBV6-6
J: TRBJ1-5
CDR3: CAITRGANQPQHF
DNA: TGTGCCATCACCCGTGGGGCTAATCAGCCCCAGCATTTT

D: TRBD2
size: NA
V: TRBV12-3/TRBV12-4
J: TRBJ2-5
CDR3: CASTRGSTYQETQYF
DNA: TGTGCCAGCACCCGCGGGAGTACTTACCAAGAGACCCAGTACTTC

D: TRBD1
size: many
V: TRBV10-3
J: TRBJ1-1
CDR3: CAISGGQTMNTEAFF
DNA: TGTGCCATCAGTGGGGGACAGACCATGAACACTGAAGCTTTCTTT

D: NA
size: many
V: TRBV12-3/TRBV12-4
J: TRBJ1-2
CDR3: CASSLANSGYTF
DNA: TGTGCCAGCAGTTTAGCGAACAGCGGCTACACCTTC

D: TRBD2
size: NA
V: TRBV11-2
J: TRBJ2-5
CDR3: CASTEDRGGRETQYF
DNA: TGTGCCAGCACCGAGGACCGGGGGGGCCGGGAGACCCAGTACTTC

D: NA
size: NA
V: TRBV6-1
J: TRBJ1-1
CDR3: CASSVAQGVTEAFF
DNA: TGTGCCAGCAGTGTAGCGCAGGGCGTTACTGAAGCTTTCTTT

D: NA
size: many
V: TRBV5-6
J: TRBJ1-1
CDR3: CASSWGVSAEAFF
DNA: TGTGCCAGCAGTTGGGGAGTTTCGGCTGAAGCTTTCTTT

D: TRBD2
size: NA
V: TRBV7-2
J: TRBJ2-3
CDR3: CASSLRSGGRDTQYF
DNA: TGTGCCAGCAGCTTACGGAGCGGGGGGCGGGATACGCAGTATTTT

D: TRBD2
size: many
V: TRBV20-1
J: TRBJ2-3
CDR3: CSASDSGGPTDTQYF
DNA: TGCAGTGCATCCGATAGCGGGGGGCCCACAGATACGCAGTATTTT

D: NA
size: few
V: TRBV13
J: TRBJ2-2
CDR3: CASSLLSNDGELFF
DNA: TGTGCCAGCAGCTTACTAAGCAATGACGGGGAGCTGTTTTTT

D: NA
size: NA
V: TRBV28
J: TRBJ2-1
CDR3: CASRPGAKQFF
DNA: TGTGCCAGCAGGCCAGGGGCTAAGCAGTTCTTC

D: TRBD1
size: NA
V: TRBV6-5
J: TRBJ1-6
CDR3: CASSYSSPLPGTGDSPLHF
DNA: TGTGCCAGCAGTTACTCGAGTCCGCTACCCGGGACAGGGGACTCACCCCTCCACTTT

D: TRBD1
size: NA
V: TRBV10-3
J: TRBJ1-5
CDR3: CAISGGQKFNQPQHF
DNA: TGTGCCATCAGTGGGGGACAGAAATTCAATCAGCCCCAGCATTTT

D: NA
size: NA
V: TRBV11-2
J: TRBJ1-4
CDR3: CASSLAGDGRVKLFF
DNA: TGTGCCAGCAGCTTAGCCGGGGACGGTAGGGTAAAACTGTTTTTT

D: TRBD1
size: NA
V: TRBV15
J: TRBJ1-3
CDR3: CATTRTGPISGNTIYF
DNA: TGTGCCACCACCAGGACAGGCCCGATCTCTGGAAACACCATATATTTT

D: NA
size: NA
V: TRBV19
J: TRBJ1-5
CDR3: CASSASHQPQHF
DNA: TGTGCCAGTAGTGCATCTCATCAGCCCCAGCATTTT

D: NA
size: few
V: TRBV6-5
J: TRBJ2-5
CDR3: CASSYPPLQGGEETQYF
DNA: TGTGCCAGCAGTTACCCACCCCTTCAGGGCGGGGAGGAGACCCAGTACTTC

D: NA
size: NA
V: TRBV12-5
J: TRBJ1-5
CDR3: CASGLDRPINWPQHF
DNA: TGTGCTAGTGGTTTGGACAGGCCTATCAATTGGCCCCAGCATTTT

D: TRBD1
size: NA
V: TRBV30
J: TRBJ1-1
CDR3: CAWSVPPQGANTEAFF
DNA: TGTGCCTGGAGTGTTCCTCCCCAGGGGGCGAACACTGAAGCTTTCTTT

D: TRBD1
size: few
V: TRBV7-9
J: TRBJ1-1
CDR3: CASRAGAQGRLNTEAFF
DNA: TGTGCCAGCAGAGCCGGGGCACAGGGGAGATTGAACACTGAAGCTTTCTTT

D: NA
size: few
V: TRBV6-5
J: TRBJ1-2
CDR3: CASSPREGVSYTF
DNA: TGTGCCAGCAGCCCCAGAGAGGGAGTCAGCTACACCTTC